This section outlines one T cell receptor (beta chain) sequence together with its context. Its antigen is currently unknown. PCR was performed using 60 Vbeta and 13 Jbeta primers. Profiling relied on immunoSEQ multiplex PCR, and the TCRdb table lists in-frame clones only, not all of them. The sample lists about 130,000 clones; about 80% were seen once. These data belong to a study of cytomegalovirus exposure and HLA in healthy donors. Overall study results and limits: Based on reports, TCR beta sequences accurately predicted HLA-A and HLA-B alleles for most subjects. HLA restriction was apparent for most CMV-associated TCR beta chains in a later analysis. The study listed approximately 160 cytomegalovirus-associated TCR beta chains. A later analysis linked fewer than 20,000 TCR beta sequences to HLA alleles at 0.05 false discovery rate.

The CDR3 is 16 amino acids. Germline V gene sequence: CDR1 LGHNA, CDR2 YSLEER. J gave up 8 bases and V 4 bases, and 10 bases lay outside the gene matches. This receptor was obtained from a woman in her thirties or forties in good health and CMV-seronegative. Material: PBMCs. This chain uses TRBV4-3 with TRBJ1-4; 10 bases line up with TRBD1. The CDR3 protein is CASSPGGGTGDEKLFF. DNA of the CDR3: TGCGCCAGCAGCCCCGGGGGCGGGACAGGGGACGAAAAACTGTTTTTT.